This T cell receptor (beta chain) was sequenced during a study of OX40 agonist ivuxolimab in advanced cancers. Per the germline V gene, CDR1 is GTSNPN and CDR2 is SVGIG (reference sequence). The CDR3 sequence is 12 residues long. Here immunoSEQ multiplex PCR was the method, and the copy in TCRdb shows in-frame clones only, minus some. There are 55,000 to 85,000 clones in the sample; about nine tenths occur only once, and 2.8% lies in the top ten. The specimen comprised CD4+ or CD8+ T cells sorted from blood, sampled in a trial of the OX40 agonist ivuxolimab. The chain is built from TRBV30 and TRBJ2-5; perhaps TRBD2 as D (6 bases). The end of the DNA aligns better with TRBJ2-7, so the J call may be wrong. The receptor was derived from an adult with an advanced solid tumor such as melanoma, head and neck, liver or kidney cancer. The CDR3: CAWSTGVYEQYF. CDR3 in DNA: TGTGCCTGGAGTACGGGGGTCTACGAGCAGTACTTC.